This T cell receptor beta chain came from a study of blood T cells in healthy people across ages. About the study: Through template switching, about one barcoded beta molecule was captured per two T cells, as measured in model experiments.

The second PCR ran roughly 6 to 11 cycles with a sample-barcoded 5' primer and J-beta primers. Using its own MiXCR run on the 5' RACE reads, TCRdb lists one record per CDR3 protein. In the table there are hundreds of thousands of distinct CDR3 sequences, around 68% of which are singletons. Sequences were obtained from blood. This clonotype was sampled from a man in his thirties or forties in good health.

For the CDR3, the DNA is TGTGCCAGCAGCCAAGATGGTACGTTCCTCTCCTACGAGCAGTACTTC. As protein: CASSQDGTFLSYEQYF. The chain links TRBV14 to TRBJ2-7; D not resolved. This CDR3 is built from 16 residues. The V and J ends lost 0 bases and 0 bases respectively, with 12 bases between them. Germline loops: CDR1 SGHDN, CDR2 FVKESK.